This T cell receptor (beta chain) was retrieved from a study of cytomegalovirus exposure and HLA in healthy donors (dated by TCRdb to the late 2010s). Context from the whole study: In an earlier analysis of 587 of the donors, roughly 300 Gb of sequence data and approximately 120 million unique TCR beta sequences from 180 million or so T cells were reported. Around 300 gigabases of sequencing data and tens of millions of unique TCR sequences were included in an early release covering roughly 600 HLA-typed donors. Of the roughly 420 genotyped donors, roughly 76% were placed in the genetic ancestry cluster associated with self-reported Caucasian donors. The study was designed to test whether signatures of past pathogen exposure could be identified by cataloging public T cell receptors. The T cell repertoires of 666 subjects were profiled by immunosequencing and related to cytomegalovirus serostatus. A separate validation cohort of 100 to 150 different subjects was used in addition to the approximately 640-subject first cohort. High-throughput TCR immunosequencing, statistical association of individual TCRs with disease status, and machine learning were combined to predict cytomegalovirus infection status. To study patterns of TCR occurrence, a later analysis re-analyzed previously published TCR beta repertoires from 700 or so donors and added high-resolution HLA genotyping. Rather than drawing on any new phenotypic data, the later analysis identified candidate immune exposures from TCR beta sequences and the way those sequences occurred across donors. In an earlier analysis of a few hundred of the donors, high-throughput TCR beta sequencing was used to judge whether each TCR beta V gene segment behaved as functional or pseudogenic. Donor age, sex, ethnicity and CMV serostatus were compiled together with the repertoire data. A later genetic analysis took genome-wide SNP genotypes for about 55% of the 666 donors and used that subset as a discovery cohort. Every discovery cohort repertoire had been produced on one sequencing platform. Class I and class II HLA loci were covered by the typing at four-digit resolution. Typing coverage differed by locus: A, B, C, DRB1 and DQB1 were typed in about 629-640 donors, DQA1 in 500 to 550, DPA1 in 600 to 610, and DPB1 in 400 to 490. Five DR-DQ haplotypes were treated as single units for association and clustering because of strong linkage in the cohort. Across some 400 genotyped donors of the cohort, an average of about 240,000 unique TCR beta nucleotide sequences per donor were sequenced, and about a sixth of those sequences were non-productive.

The library was prepared using the immunoSEQ multiplex PCR assay. The multiplex PCR relied on a mix of 60 forward primers for TCR Vbeta segments and 13 reverse primers for TCR Jbeta segments. A multiplex PCR assay on genomic DNA amplified the CDR3 region of rearranged TCR beta genes. The amplified TCR beta libraries were sequenced on the Illumina HiSeq System as 87-base-pair reads. The published analysis was carried out like this. Across the 666 repertoires, a later analysis counted 80 million or so unique TCR beta chains, roughly 11 million of which were shared by at least two donors. Raw reads were error-corrected and collapsed into unique sequences with a nearest-neighbor algorithm that merged closely related sequences to remove PCR and sequencing errors. CDR3 sequences were aligned to IMGT reference sequences to assign V, D and J gene segments. For a sequence to be retained, a match of at least six nucleotides to both a V gene segment and a J gene segment was required. A rearrangement counted as productive if the CDR3 had no stop codons and remained in frame with V and J, and every other rearrangement counted as non-productive. CDR3 was defined by IMGT convention, running from the second conserved V-encoded cysteine to the conserved J-encoded phenylalanine. The earlier analysis of 500 to 750 of the donors excluded any sequence lacking an unambiguous match to a single V gene segment. In an earlier analysis of approximately 590 of the donors, V segments were called functional above 56.7% productive rearrangements and were called segregating when the between-donor standard deviation exceeded 5%. A statistical classification framework was built for diagnosing cytomegalovirus status from the catalog of TCR beta chain sequences. In a later analysis, V and J genes were assigned by comparing TCR nucleotide sequences against IMGT/GENE-DB human TR gene sequences. The TCRdist pipeline was used in a later analysis to assign CDR3 sequences and most-parsimonious VDJ recombination scenarios. A later analysis defined each TCR beta chain by its CDR3 amino acid sequence plus V-gene family, and excluded reads lacking a unique V-gene family. To address suspected cross-contamination and a sequencing artifact, a later analysis removed a few hundred highly shared, low-generation-probability nucleotide sequences. In a later analysis, a clonal expansion index was calculated for each public chain from normalized within-repertoire ranks of inferred template counts. In a later analysis, generation probabilities were computed using a VDJ recombination model fitted to out-of-frame rearrangements, and the results were checked against IGoR. In a later analysis, hypergeometric tests were used to score TCR-TCR, TCR-HLA and TCR-CMV co-occurrence, with a repertoire-size bias correction applied to TCR pairs. To estimate false discovery rates, a later analysis permuted the HLA or CMV assignments 20 times. In a later analysis, co-occurring TCRs were grouped with DBSCAN, and TCRdist sequence similarity was added when clustering was performed within HLA-allele-positive subsets. Repertoires with fewer than 30,000 or more than 120,000 public chains, plus five repertoires with anomalous nucleotide sharing, were excluded from co-occurrence clustering. TCRdb provides this immuneACCESS table in a form limited to in-frame rearrangements. Some clones are lacking; in checked studies, under half of them reflect an unresolved V gene, and why the rest are absent is not known. V, J and clone size were drawn from that table, and D and trimming were deduced from the DNA. This sample comprises some 160,000 clones, 70% to 80% of them detected only once. The top ten clones comprise approximately 2.5% of the sample.

The paper as a whole reports these results and caveats: In a later analysis, 16,951 TCR beta sequences were associated with specific HLA alleles at a false discovery rate of 0.05. The 87-base-pair reads could not distinguish some IMGT-functional V segments, including TRBV6-2 and TRBV6-3, so those segments were excluded. V-gene and J-gene trimming of TCR beta chains was associated with a missense DCLRE1C variant in a later genetic analysis, and the association was replicated in an independent cohort. A cluster of highly shared sequence variants was judged likely to be a technical artifact of the sequencing pipeline. A later analysis found that most CMV-associated TCR beta chains appeared HLA-restricted, with HLA associations seemingly driven largely by CMV exposure. According to the authors, the approach could potentially be generalized to other disease states and immunological phenotypes. In an earlier analysis of 450 to 750 of the donors, most TCR beta V segments appeared in productive rearrangements about 90% or about 30% of the time, broadly matching IMGT annotations. For the cohort, immune exposure information was limited to CMV serostatus. The cohort was sequenced for TCR beta chains only, and without alpha or paired-chain data the features that could be detected were limited. Sequencing depth was assumed to be roughly uniform across donors in the presence/absence analyses, though that assumption may not hold. Across donors, most TCR sequences were observed very rarely, whereas some public TCRs were present in many individuals. In both the original and validation cohorts, the classifier was reported to diagnose cytomegalovirus status with high specificity and sensitivity. Compared with equally common non-associated chains, HLA-associated TCR beta chains in a later analysis were more clonally expanded and had lower generation probabilities. In the study, some 180 TCR beta chains were listed as associated with cytomegalovirus. In a later analysis, several top co-occurrence clusters were reported to appear linked to parvovirus B19, influenza, CMV and Epstein-Barr virus. Linkage disequilibrium might explain the correlated functional status among segregating V segments, but an unknown experimental factor could not be ruled out. In a later genetic analysis, fewer N-insertions in productive TCRs were reported among donors in an Asian-associated ancestry cluster than the roughly 700-donor mean. A further reported finding was that TCR beta sequences accurately predicted the HLA-A and HLA-B alleles for most subjects in the first cohort. In vitro tests confirmed that a few of the cytomegalovirus-associated TCR beta chains recognize cytomegalovirus antigens. When HLA alleles, especially DR and DQ, strongly co-occurred, attributing TCR associations to individual alleles was difficult. In a later analysis, the rate of TCR association differed among HLA loci, with DRB1 alleles having the most associated TCRs and HLA-C alleles having the fewest. The earlier analysis of nearly 600 of the donors excluded fewer than 20 rarely observed V segments, including chromosome 9 orphons, because counts were too low. Because HLA typing was missing for some donors at each locus, association tests included only the typed subset.

Remarks on this clone: The target of this receptor is not known. Per-base quality was not reported, and no clone a single base away is much larger than it.

The cohort comprised 666 healthy bone marrow donors. Cohort members were all nominally healthy when sampled, although unrecorded immune exposures were likely present. The donor tested CMV seronegative and was one of the 352 seronegative cohort members. Every donor gave a peripheral blood sample, and the peripheral blood mononuclear cells from that sample were used for TCR beta sequencing. Genomic DNA extraction from the blood cell samples was performed with the Qiagen DNeasy Blood Extraction Kit. V loses 1 base, J loses 5 bases, and the germline ends lie 6 bases apart. The CDR3, from cysteine to phenylalanine, totals 12 residues. Just CDR3 DNA is preserved here, 36 bases in frame from base 1. Per the germline V gene (reference sequence), WNHNN is the CDR1 and SYGVQD is the CDR2.

The clonotype was recovered from a man in his sixties in good health and CMV-seronegative. The sequenced material came from PBMCs. In this chain, TRBV10-1 is recombined with TRBJ2-7, and possibly TRBD1, on 5 matching bases. Here the CDR3 is given as CASSEWGHEQYF. In nucleotide form, the sequence is TGCGCCAGCAGTGAGTGGGGCCACGAGCAGTACTTC.